The clone carrying this T cell receptor (beta chain) is judged medium-sized. Antigen: not known. The sample is drawn from a study of spatial heterogeneity in lung cancer. Study at large: Counts of TCR transcripts in tumor regions correlated strongly with a T cell module score (derived from matched bulk RNA-seq). Findings and limits, study-wide: Mutation tallies in tumors tracked expanded intratumoral alpha and beta TCR counts.

TCR cDNA molecules each carried a unique molecular identifier. TCRdb re-called the 5' RACE reads through MiXCR, storing one row per CDR3 protein. The data contain 2,500 to 3,500 distinct CDR3 sequences, 25% to 30% of them singletons. Noted time point: sample taken at primary tumor resection. Sequencing was performed on whole RNA extracted from tumor and nontumor lung tissue, or from frozen PBMC, and the material was left unsorted. The CDR3 extends over 14 amino acids. V shed 3 bases and J shed 7 bases, with 19 bases lying between them. CDR1 is DFQATT, CDR2 SNEGSKA, per germline (reference sequence). This chain links TRBV20-1 with TRBJ2-7; D possibly matches TRBD1 or TRBD2 (5 bases each). Here the sequenced sample was lung tumor tissue, taken at surgery. The receptor was derived from a female donor with early-stage non-small cell lung cancer. The CDR3 sequence: CSASFPALGVEQYF. CDR3 coding DNA: TGCAGTGCTAGCTTCCCGGCCCTGGGGGTTGAGCAGTACTTC.